What follows describes a single TCR beta chain. Its antigen is unidentified. Samples of adjacent lung lacking atypia were obtained no closer than 2 cm to the tumor margin. This entry belongs to a study of T cells in localized non-small cell lung cancer. Broader study findings: Uninvolved adjacent lung showed higher T cell clonality than tumor.

The CDR3 is 13 amino acids. V was cut by 4 bases and J by 10 bases, with 14 bases left in between. Germline loops: CDR1 KGHSH, CDR2 LQKENI. Measured with immunoSEQ multiplex PCR; TCRdb has only the in-frame clones, and not every one. The sample comprises some 1,800 clones, approximately 23% of which are singletons, and 10% to 15% rests with the top ten. This material consisted of normal lung tissue next to the tumor, taken before any cancer treatment. The source of this sequence is a man aged 18 to 55 with stage I lung adenocarcinoma. The chain uses TRBV18 and TRBJ2-1; tentatively, D is TRBD2 (5 bases). The CDR3 DNA sequence: TGTGCCAGCTCACGGCTGGGAGAGGGAGAGCAGTTCTTC. This sequence encodes CASSRLGEGEQFF.